One T cell receptor beta chain is described in this entry. The target antigen is unknown. The table came from immunoSEQ multiplex PCR; TCRdb's copy has only in-frame clones and leaves some out. Of about 28,000 clones in the sample, roughly 80% were seen once. The CDR3 is 13 residues long. Germline assignment: CDR1 WSHSY and CDR2 SAAADI. The V and J ends lost 0 bases and 3 bases respectively, with 5 bases between them. This sample stems from a study of a mutant IDH1 vaccine in newly diagnosed glioma. Time point in this sample: week 23, last vaccination. What each vaccine dose contained was 300 ug of mutant IDH1 20-mer peptide, accompanied by topical imiquimod.

Specimen: PBMCs, collected from a glioma patient whose treatment included an IDH1 peptide vaccine. The chain is built from TRBV10-2 and TRBJ1-2; D possibly corresponds to TRBD1 (5 bases). The source is a woman aged 25 to 39 with glioma. CDR3 in amino acids: CASSESTDYGYTF. CDR3 DNA sequence: TGCGCCAGCAGTGAGTCGACAGACTATGGCTACACCTTC.